These 7 T cell receptor beta chains originate from one sample sequenced in a study of T cells after yellow fever vaccination. TCRdb re-called the 5' RACE reads with MiXCR, one entry per CDR3 protein. This sample has about 45,000 distinct CDR3 sequences, with almost 7% found just once. The sequencing here drew on CD8+ T cells not binding an NS4B(214-222) dextramer, sorted from PBMCs, taken 45 days after the yellow fever booster vaccination. Receptor source: a man aged 25 to 45 who received the YFV17D yellow fever vaccine.

The genes are TRBV9 and TRBJ2-7; perhaps D is TRBD1 or TRBD2 (6 bases each). The CDR3 length is 14 residues. The V gene lost 3 bases and the J gene lost 6 bases, with 16 bases spanning the gap. The V gene's germline CDR1 is SGDLS and CDR2 YYNGEE. The CDR3 reads CASSEGGDSREQYF. The CDR3 DNA reads TGTGCCAGCAGCGAGGGGGGAGACAGCCGCGAGCAGTACTTC.

This clonotype was counted many times. The rearrangement joins TRBV10-3 to TRBJ2-1; TRBD2 might be the D (6 bases). Trimming left V 4 bases short and J 3 bases short, with 13 bases between. The germline V gene encodes CDR1 ENHRY and CDR2 SYGVKD. CDR3 length: 15 residues. CDR3 coding DNA: TGTGCCATCAGTGTAACCGGAGGGGACTACAATGAGCAGTTCTTC. Translated: CAISVTGGDYNEQFF.

This clonotype came up many times. The chain joins TRBV5-1 to TRBJ2-7, with D unclear. This CDR3 comprises 13 residues. Per the germline V gene, CDR1 is SGHRS and CDR2 is YFSETQ. Trimming shortened V by 0 bases and J by 5 bases, and 9 bases separated the two germline ends. The CDR3 coding sequence is TGCGCCAGCAGCTTGGCTCCGGGTAACGAGCAGTACTTC. Its protein product is CASSLAPGNEQYF.

This clonotype was observed many times. The chain links TRBV27 to TRBJ2-7; D is ambiguous. With 6 bases removed from V and 3 bases from J, the gap between germline ends came to 15 bases. This CDR3 spans 14 amino acids. Germline-derived CDR1 and CDR2 are MNHEY and SMNVEV (reference sequence). CDR3 bases: TGTGCCAGCAGCCGCCACCGTTTCCACTACGAGCAGTACTTC. Translating gives CASSRHRFHYEQYF.

In this sample, this clonotype turned up many times. The chain recombines TRBV9 with TRBJ2-1; possibly TRBD1 or TRBD2 for D (7 bases each). V was trimmed by 3 bases and J by 5 bases, leaving 18 bases between them. This CDR3 is built from 16 residues. Germline CDR1 and CDR2: SGDLS and YYNGEE. The CDR3 region has the DNA TGTGCCAGCAGCGCCAGGGAGGGGGCATGGCACAATGAGCAGTTCTTC. Protein: CASSAREGAWHNEQFF.

This clonotype was observed at least ten times. V gene TRBV12-3 or TRBV12-4 combines with J gene TRBJ2-7; 9 bases line up with TRBD1. Unmatched junction bases numbered 12, after V lost 6 bases and J lost 6 bases. This CDR3 region has 15 residues. CDR3 sequence reads: CASSPFITGGPEQYF. Written as DNA, the CDR3 is TGTGCCAGCAGCCCTTTTATCACAGGGGGCCCCGAGCAGTACTTC.

This clonotype was observed many times. V usage is TRBV29-1 and J usage is TRBJ2-2, with 8 positions matching TRBD2. The CDR3 spans 14 residues. Looked up from germline, CDR1 is SQVTM and CDR2 is ANQGSEA. Unmatched junction bases numbered 4, after V lost 3 bases and J lost 4 bases. The chain's CDR3 is CSVDGGRFTGELFF. DNA of the CDR3: TGCAGCGTTGATGGCGGGAGGTTCACCGGGGAGCTGTTTTTT.